This T cell receptor beta chain was sequenced for a study of T-cell reconstitution after alpha-beta-depleted transplantation in children. This clonotype has just a few counts. V was shortened by 4 bases and J by 2 bases, with 15 bases between the two germline ends. The CDR3 covers 15 residues. In germline, CDR1 is SGDLS, CDR2 YYNGEE. Unique molecular identifiers were built into the TCRbeta library. TCRdb re-called the PCR reads through MiXCR, storing one row per CDR3 protein. The sample records 500,000 to 600,000 distinct CDR3 sequences, around 20% being singletons. This receptor was obtained from a human donor who donated a stem cell graft to a child with acute lymphoblastic leukemia. The sequenced sample was PBMCs from the stem cell graft donor, obtained from the stem cell graft. The chain has TRBV9 and TRBJ1-1, with D unresolved. The CDR3 DNA sequence: TGTGCCAGCAGCACTCAGAACGGGAGTAACACTGAAGCTTTCTTT. It translates to CASSTQNGSNTEAFF.